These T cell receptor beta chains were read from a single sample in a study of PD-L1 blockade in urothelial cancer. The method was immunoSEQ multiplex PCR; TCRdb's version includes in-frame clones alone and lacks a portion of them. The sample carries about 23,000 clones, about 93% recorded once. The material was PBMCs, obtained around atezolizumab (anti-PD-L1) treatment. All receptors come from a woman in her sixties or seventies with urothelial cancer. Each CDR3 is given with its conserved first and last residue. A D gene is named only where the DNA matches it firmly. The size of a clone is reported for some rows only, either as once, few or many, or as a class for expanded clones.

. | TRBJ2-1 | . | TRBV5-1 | CASSIQGNEQFF | TGCGCCAGCAGCATACAGGGCAATGAGCAGTTCTTC
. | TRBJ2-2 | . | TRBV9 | CASSVRAGELFF | TGTGCCAGCAGCGTGAGGGCCGGGGAGCTGTTTTTT
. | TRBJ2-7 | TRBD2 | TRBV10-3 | CAMKTSGDLGEQYF | TGTGCCATGAAGACTAGCGGGGATTTGGGCGAGCAGTACTTC
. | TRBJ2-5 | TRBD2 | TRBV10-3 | CAIREGLVETQYF | TGTGCCATCAGGGAGGGACTAGTAGAGACCCAGTACTTC
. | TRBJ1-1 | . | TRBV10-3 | CAISLGGAEAFF | TGTGCCATCAGCCTCGGCGGGGCTGAAGCTTTCTTT
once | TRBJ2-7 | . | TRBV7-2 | CASSLYLRSAYEQYF | TGTGCCAGCAGCTTATATTTGCGGTCCGCCTACGAGCAGTACTTC
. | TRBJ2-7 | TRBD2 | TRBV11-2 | CASSRTSGGYEQYF | TGTGCCAGCAGTCGCACTAGCGGGGGCTACGAGCAGTACTTC
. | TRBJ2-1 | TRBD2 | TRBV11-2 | CASSLRGSSYNEQFF | TGTGCCAGCAGCTTGCGCGGGAGCTCCTACAATGAGCAGTTCTTC
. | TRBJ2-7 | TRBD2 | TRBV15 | CATSRDRTSSPYEQYF | TGTGCCACCAGCAGAGATCGGACTAGCTCACCCTACGAGCAGTACTTC
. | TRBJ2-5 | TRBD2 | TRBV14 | CASSQDLSGGPRETQYF | TGTGCCAGCAGCCAAGATCTTTCGGGAGGGCCGCGAGAGACCCAGTACTTC
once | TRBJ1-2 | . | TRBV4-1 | CASSQANITDITGSYGYTF | TGCGCCAGCAGCCAAGCAAACATCACGGACATAACAGGAAGCTATGGCTACACCTTC
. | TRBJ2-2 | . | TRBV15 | CATSREGGGVTGELFF | TGTGCCACCAGCAGAGAAGGTGGAGGGGTAACCGGGGAGCTGTTTTTT
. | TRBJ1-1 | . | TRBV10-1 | CASSEIKGGKIVFF | TGCGCCAGCAGTGAAATTAAAGGGGGAAAAATCGTTTTCTTT
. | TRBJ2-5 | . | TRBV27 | CASSRWGEETQYF | TGTGCCAGCAGCCGCTGGGGGGAAGAGACCCAGTACTTC
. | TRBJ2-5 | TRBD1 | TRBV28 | CASTKGQGSETQYF | TGTGCCAGCACCAAGGGACAGGGCTCGGAGACCCAGTACTTC
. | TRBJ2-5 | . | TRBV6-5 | CASRGGNANLGTQYF | TGTGCCAGCCGAGGAGGGAACGCTAACCTGGGGACCCAGTACTTC
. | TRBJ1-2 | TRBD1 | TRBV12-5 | CASGSGRCSPGQGAFRYGYTF | TGTGCTAGTGGTTCTGGCAGGTGCTCCCCGGGACAGGGGGCTTTTAGGTATGGCTACACCTTC
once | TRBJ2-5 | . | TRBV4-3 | CASSQDRFTRTQYF | TGCGCCAGCAGCCAAGATAGATTTACTCGGACCCAGTACTTC
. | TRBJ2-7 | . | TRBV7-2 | CASSSTSWFDEQYF | TGTGCCAGCAGCTCGACTAGTTGGTTCGACGAGCAGTACTTC
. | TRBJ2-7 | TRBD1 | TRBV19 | CASSIAPRTGGEQYF | TGTGCCAGTAGTATAGCCCCCAGGACAGGGGGCGAGCAGTACTTC
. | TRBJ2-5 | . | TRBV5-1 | CASSFSSRETQYF | TGCGCCAGCAGCTTTAGTAGTCGGGAGACCCAGTACTTC
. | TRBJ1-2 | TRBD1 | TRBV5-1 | CASSLDRATYGYTF | TGCGCCAGCAGCTTAGACAGGGCGACCTATGGCTACACCTTC
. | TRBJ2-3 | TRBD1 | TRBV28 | CASRLRTGDTDTQYF | TGTGCCAGCAGGTTAAGGACAGGAGACACAGATACGCAGTATTTT
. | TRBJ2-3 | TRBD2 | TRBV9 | CASSAFLPGLAYTQASTDTQYF | TGTGCCAGCAGCGCGTTCCTACCGGGACTAGCGTATACACAAGCTAGCACAGATACGCAGTATTTT
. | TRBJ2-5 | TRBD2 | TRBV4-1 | CASSQDKGLAGVQETQYF | TGCGCCAGCAGCCAAGATAAAGGACTAGCGGGGGTGCAAGAGACCCAGTACTTC
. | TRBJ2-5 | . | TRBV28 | CASGLAVQETQYF | TGTGCCAGCGGTCTTGCGGTCCAAGAGACCCAGTACTTC
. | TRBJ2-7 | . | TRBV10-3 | CAILDLKPGSSYEQYF | TGTGCCATCCTGGACTTAAAACCGGGATCCTCCTACGAGCAGTACTTC
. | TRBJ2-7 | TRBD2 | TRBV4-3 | CASSQTPRGAHEQYF | TGCGCCAGCAGCCAAACCCCGCGGGGGGCCCACGAGCAGTACTTC
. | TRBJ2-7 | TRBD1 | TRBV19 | CASSTLLGQGNDEQYF | TGTGCCAGTAGTACCTTGCTGGGACAGGGTAATGACGAGCAGTACTTC
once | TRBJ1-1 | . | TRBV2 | CASKSWTVEYTEAFF | TGTGCCAGCAAATCCTGGACAGTAGAGTATACTGAAGCTTTCTTT
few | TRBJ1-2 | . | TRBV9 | CASSSNNRVGYTF | TGTGCCAGCAGCTCTAATAACAGGGTTGGCTACACCTTC
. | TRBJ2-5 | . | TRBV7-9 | CASSRSEGGETQYF | TGTGCCAGCAGCCGAAGCGAGGGAGGAGAGACCCAGTACTTC
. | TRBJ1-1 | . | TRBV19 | CASTAQFVNTEAFF | TGTGCCAGTACCGCACAATTCGTGAACACTGAAGCTTTCTTT
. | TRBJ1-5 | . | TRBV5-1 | CASSLGGGVNQPQHF | TGCGCCAGCAGCTTGGGGGGGGGCGTAAATCAGCCCCAGCATTTT
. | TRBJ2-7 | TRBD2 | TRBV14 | CASSQDNRRGVYEQYF | TGTGCCAGCAGCCAAGATAATCGTCGGGGGGTCTACGAGCAGTACTTC
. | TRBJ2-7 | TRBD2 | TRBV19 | CASSGWTSGRVILSEQYF | TGTGCCAGCTCGGGGTGGACTAGCGGGAGGGTGATTCTCTCCGAGCAGTACTTC
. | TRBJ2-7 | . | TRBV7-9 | CASSWQGTYEQYF | TGTGCCAGCAGCTGGCAGGGGACCTACGAGCAGTACTTC
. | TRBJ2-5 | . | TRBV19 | CASSNGAGIFETQYF | TGTGCCAGTAGTAATGGGGCAGGGATATTCGAGACCCAGTACTTC
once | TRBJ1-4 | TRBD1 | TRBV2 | CASRVDREAEKLFF | TGTGCCAGCAGGGTGGACAGGGAGGCTGAAAAACTGTTTTTT
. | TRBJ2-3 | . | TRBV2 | CATKTGGGTDTQYF | TGTGCCACCAAAACAGGTGGAGGGACAGATACGCAGTATTTT
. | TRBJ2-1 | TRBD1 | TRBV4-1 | CASSQDPGTGGLDEQFF | TGCGCCAGCAGCCAGGATCCCGGGACAGGGGGCTTAGATGAGCAGTTCTTC
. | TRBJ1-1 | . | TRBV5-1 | CASSVDSMNTEAFF | TGCGCCAGCAGCGTGGACAGTATGAACACTGAAGCTTTCTTT
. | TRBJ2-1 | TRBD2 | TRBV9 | CASSVVSSGMGEQFF | TGTGCCAGCAGCGTAGTATCCAGCGGGATGGGTGAGCAGTTCTTC
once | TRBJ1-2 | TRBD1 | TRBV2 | CASSEWTGREDGYTF | TGTGCCAGCAGTGAATGGACAGGGAGGGAAGATGGCTACACCTTC
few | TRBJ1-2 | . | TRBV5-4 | CASSSFGRVYGYTF | TGTGCCAGTTCATCCTTCGGCAGGGTCTATGGCTACACCTTC
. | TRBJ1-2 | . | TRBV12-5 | CASGLGSFYGYTF | TGTGCTAGTGGTTTGGGGAGTTTCTATGGCTACACCTTC
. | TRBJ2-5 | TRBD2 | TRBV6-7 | CASSYGAGAHQETQYF | TGTGCCAGCAGTTATGGGGCGGGAGCTCACCAAGAGACCCAGTACTTC
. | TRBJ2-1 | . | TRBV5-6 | CASSLEGALIGNEQFF | TGTGCCAGCAGCTTGGAAGGGGCATTGATTGGCAATGAGCAGTTCTTC
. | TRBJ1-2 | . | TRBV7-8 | CASSHDKLYGYTF | TGTGCCAGCAGCCACGACAAATTATATGGCTACACCTTC
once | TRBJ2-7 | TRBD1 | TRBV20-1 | CSVADRGMEYF | TGCAGTGTCGCGGACAGGGGGATGGAGTACTTC
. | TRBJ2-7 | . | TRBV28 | CASLGAPLYEQYF | TGTGCCAGCCTGGGAGCACCTCTCTACGAGCAGTACTTC
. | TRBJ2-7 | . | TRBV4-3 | CASSPGARGDYEQYF | TGCGCCAGCAGCCCTGGGGCCCGAGGTGATTACGAGCAGTACTTC
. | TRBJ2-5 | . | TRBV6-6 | CASSYPPGETQYF | TGTGCCAGCAGTTACCCCCCCGGGGAGACCCAGTACTTC